The source of this T cell receptor (beta chain) is a study of patients and donors after allogeneic stem cell transplantation. This CDR3 has 15 residues. Germline loops: CDR1 DFQATT, CDR2 SNEGSKA (reference sequence). V shed 2 bases and J 7 bases; nucleotides not matched to a gene: 8. TCRdb redid the calling of the RT-PCR reads with MiXCR, one entry per CDR3 protein. The sample includes 400,000 to 450,000 distinct CDR3 sequences, more than 15% of them seen just once. The V and J genes are TRBV20-1 and TRBJ2-4, with 10 bases aligning to TRBD2. The sample comprised blood, either unsorted or a sorted T cell fraction (not recorded which). The clonotype originates from a human donor who was either an allogeneic HSCT recipient or a stem cell or donor lymphocyte infusion donor (not recorded which). It is not recorded whose cells these are; they may come from a transplant donor. CDR3 amino acids: CSARTSGTVGNIQYF. CDR3 coding DNA: TGCAGTGCTAGAACTAGCGGGACGGTGGGTAACATTCAGTACTTC.